This TCR beta chain was obtained from a study of regulatory T cells in long-lasting Graves disease. Looking at the study overall: To qualify as persistent, Graves' disease required over 5 years of antithyroid drugs with positive TSH receptor antibodies.

To make TCR beta libraries, researchers used iRepertoire HTBI primers and Arm-PCR of CDR3 regions. TCRdb analysed the multiplex PCR reads with MiXCR anew, one entry per CDR3 protein. The sample lists fewer than 550,000 distinct CDR3 sequences, 20% to 25% occurring once. As to this clonotype: The antigen remains undetermined.

Time point given: persistent/refractory GD, antithyroid drugs over 5 years with positive TRAb. RNA from PBMCs was the source of the TCR library. Study observations and caveats: TRBV28, TRBJ1-2 and TRBJ2-5 were favored in persistent disease. No thyroid tissue was studied; the work used peripheral blood only. Newly diagnosed Graves' patients exceeded persistent ones in TCR diversity.

Germline-derived CDR1 and CDR2 are MGHRA and YSYEKL. V was clipped by 0 bases and J by 2 bases, with 8 bases between them. CDR3 length: 14 amino acids. The sequences come from peripheral blood mononuclear cells (PBMCs), collected when the disease was refractory, from a patient treated with antithyroid drugs. This clonotype was obtained from a female donor with Graves disease. This chain uses TRBV4-1 with TRBJ2-7; no definite D call. CDR3 residues: CASSQEASTYEQYF. The CDR3, as DNA: TGCGCCAGCAGCCAAGAGGCCAGCACCTACGAGCAGTACTTC.